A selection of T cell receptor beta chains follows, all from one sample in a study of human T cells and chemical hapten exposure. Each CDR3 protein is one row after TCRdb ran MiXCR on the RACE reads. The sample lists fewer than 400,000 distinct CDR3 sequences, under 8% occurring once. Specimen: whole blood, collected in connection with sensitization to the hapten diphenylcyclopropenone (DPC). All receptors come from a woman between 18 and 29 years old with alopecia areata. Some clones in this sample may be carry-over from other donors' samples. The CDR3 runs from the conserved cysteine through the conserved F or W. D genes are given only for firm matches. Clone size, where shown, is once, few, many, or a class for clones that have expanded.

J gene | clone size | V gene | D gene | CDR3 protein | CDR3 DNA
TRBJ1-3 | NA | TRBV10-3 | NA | CAIRIQNSGNTIYF | TGTGCCATCAGGATTCAGAACTCTGGAAACACCATATATTTT
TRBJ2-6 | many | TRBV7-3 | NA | CASSPPGANVLTF | TGTGCCAGCAGCCCCCCTGGGGCCAACGTCCTGACTTTC
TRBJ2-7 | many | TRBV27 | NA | CASSSLTGTLYEQYF | TGTGCCAGCAGTTCCCTTACGGGGACACTCTACGAGCAGTACTTC
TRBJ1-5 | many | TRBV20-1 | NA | CSATPGDRGNSNQPQHF | TGCAGTGCTACTCCTGGGGACCGCGGAAATAGCAATCAGCCCCAGCATTTT
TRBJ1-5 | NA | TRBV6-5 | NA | CASSTGRGNQPQHF | TGTGCCAGCAGTACAGGACGGGGCAATCAGCCCCAGCATTTT
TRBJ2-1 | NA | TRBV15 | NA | CATGEDEQFF | TGTGCCACCGGGGAGGATGAGCAGTTCTTC
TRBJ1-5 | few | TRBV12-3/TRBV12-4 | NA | CASSPWGADQPQHF | TGTGCCAGCAGCCCCTGGGGGGCGGATCAGCCCCAGCATTTT
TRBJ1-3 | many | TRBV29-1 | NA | CSVEDSNGNTIYF | TGCAGCGTTGAAGATAGTAATGGAAACACCATATATTTT
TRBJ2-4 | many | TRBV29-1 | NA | CSVGETKNIQYF | TGCAGCGTTGGGGAAACCAAAAACATTCAGTACTTC
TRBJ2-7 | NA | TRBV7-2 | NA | CASSLGPGREQYF | TGTGCCAGCAGCTTAGGACCGGGACGAGAGCAGTACTTC
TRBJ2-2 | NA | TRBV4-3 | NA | CASSQAQGPITGELFF | TGCGCCAGCAGCCAAGCGCAGGGGCCGATCACCGGGGAGCTGTTTTTT
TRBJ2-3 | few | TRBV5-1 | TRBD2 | CASSFQSGGAADTQYF | TGCGCCAGCAGCTTTCAAAGCGGGGGGGCGGCAGATACGCAGTATTTT
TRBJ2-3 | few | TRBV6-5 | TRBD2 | CASSLSGDSTDTQYF | TGTGCCAGCAGCCTTAGCGGGGATAGCACAGATACGCAGTATTTT
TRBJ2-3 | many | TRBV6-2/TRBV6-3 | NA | CASTDYRTDTQYF | TGTGCCAGCACCGACTACCGCACAGATACGCAGTATTTT
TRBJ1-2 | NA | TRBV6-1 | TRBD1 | CAVRAAGTGSGYTF | TGTGCCGTCAGGGCTGCCGGGACAGGGAGCGGCTACACCTTC
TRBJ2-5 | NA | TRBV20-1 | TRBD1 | CSARDWGQGAGETQYF | TGCAGTGCTAGAGATTGGGGACAGGGGGCTGGGGAGACCCAGTACTTC
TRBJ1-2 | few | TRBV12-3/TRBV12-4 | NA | CASSLRDTSPEGYTF | TGTGCCAGCAGTTTACGGGACACCTCCCCTGAAGGCTACACCTTC
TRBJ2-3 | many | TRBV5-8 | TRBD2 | CASSLVAGMDTQYF | TGTGCCAGCAGCTTGGTAGCGGGGATGGATACGCAGTATTTT
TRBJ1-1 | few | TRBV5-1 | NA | CASSDSFRPEAFF | TGCGCCAGCAGCGACTCATTCCGGCCTGAAGCTTTCTTT
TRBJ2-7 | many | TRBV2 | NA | CASSERGRTYEQYF | TGTGCCAGCAGTGAGCGGGGGCGAACCTACGAGCAGTACTTC
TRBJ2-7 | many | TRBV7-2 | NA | CASSSQGGEQYF | TGTGCCAGCAGCTCCCAGGGAGGCGAGCAGTACTTC
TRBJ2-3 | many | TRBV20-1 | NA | CSACEAQVGPDTQYF | TGCAGTGCTTGCGAGGCCCAGGTGGGCCCAGATACGCAGTATTTT
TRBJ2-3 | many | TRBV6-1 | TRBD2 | CASSKLAGSDTQYF | TGTGCCAGCAGTAAACTAGCGGGGTCAGATACGCAGTATTTT
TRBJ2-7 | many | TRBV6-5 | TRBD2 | CASSYSSGGGTYEQYF | TGTGCCAGCAGTTACTCGTCCGGGGGGGGCACCTACGAGCAGTACTTC
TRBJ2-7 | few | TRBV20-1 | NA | CSARDPGSYEQYF | TGCAGTGCTAGAGATCCAGGGTCCTACGAGCAGTACTTC
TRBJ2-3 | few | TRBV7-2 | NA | CASTNRTSTDTQYF | TGTGCCAGCACCAATCGGACCAGCACAGATACGCAGTATTTT
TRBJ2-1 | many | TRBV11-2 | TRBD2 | CASSSGGASYNEQFF | TGTGCCAGCAGCTCCGGGGGGGCCTCCTACAATGAGCAGTTCTTC
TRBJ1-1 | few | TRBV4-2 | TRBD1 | CASSQDPVQGARGTEAFF | TGTGCCAGCAGCCAAGATCCGGTACAGGGGGCGCGGGGCACTGAAGCTTTCTTT
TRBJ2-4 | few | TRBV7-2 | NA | CASSLEQVDIQYF | TGTGCCAGCAGCTTAGAACAGGTTGACATTCAGTACTTC
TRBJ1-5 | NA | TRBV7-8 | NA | CASSLAGVGAGNQPQHF | TGTGCCAGCAGCTTAGCGGGGGTGGGGGCAGGCAATCAGCCCCAGCATTTT
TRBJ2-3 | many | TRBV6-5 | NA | CASSYDTGRTDTQYF | TGTGCCAGCAGTTATGACACAGGCCGCACAGATACGCAGTATTTT
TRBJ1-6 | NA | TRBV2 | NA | CASSETGAYNSPLHF | TGTGCCAGCAGTGAGACAGGCGCCTATAATTCACCCCTCCACTTT
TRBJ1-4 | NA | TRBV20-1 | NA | CSAGDGLNEKLFF | TGCAGTGCCGGGGACGGCCTTAATGAAAAACTGTTTTTT
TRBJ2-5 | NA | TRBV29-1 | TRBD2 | CSIITPGGQTQETQYF | TGCAGCATCATAACTCCGGGAGGGCAGACTCAAGAGACCCAGTACTTC
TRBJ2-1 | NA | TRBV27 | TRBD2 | CASSTKLLSGGRLYEQFF | TGTGCCAGCAGTACTAAACTCCTTTCGGGGGGGCGTTTATATGAGCAGTTCTTC
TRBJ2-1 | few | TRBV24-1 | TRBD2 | CATSDSGLAGGHEQFF | TGTGCCACCAGTGATTCGGGACTAGCGGGGGGGCATGAGCAGTTCTTC
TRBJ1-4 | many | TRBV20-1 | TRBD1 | CSARRKGQGAATNEKLFF | TGCAGTGCTAGGCGCAAGGGACAGGGGGCCGCAACTAATGAAAAACTGTTTTTT
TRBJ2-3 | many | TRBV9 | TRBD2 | CASSVGLAGAGGTQYF | TGTGCCAGCAGCGTAGGACTAGCGGGGGCCGGGGGGACGCAGTATTTT
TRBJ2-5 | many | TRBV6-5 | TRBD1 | CASRDRVRGHPPETQYF | TGTGCCAGCAGGGACAGGGTTCGAGGTCATCCGCCAGAGACCCAGTACTTC
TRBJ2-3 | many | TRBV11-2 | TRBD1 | CASSSGTGSTDTQYF | TGTGCCAGCAGCTCAGGGACAGGGAGCACAGATACGCAGTATTTT
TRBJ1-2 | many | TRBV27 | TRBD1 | CASRLTAQPTGGSGYTF | TGTGCCAGCAGACTCACGGCCCAACCGACAGGGGGAAGTGGCTACACCTTC
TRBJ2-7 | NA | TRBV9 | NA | CASSVAPFTGYEQYF | TGTGCCAGCAGCGTAGCTCCGTTCACCGGCTACGAGCAGTACTTC
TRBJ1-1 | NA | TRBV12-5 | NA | CASGLDRNTEAFF | TGTGCTAGTGGTTTGGACAGGAACACTGAAGCTTTCTTT
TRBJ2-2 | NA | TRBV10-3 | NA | CAISPSSLGELFF | TGTGCCATCAGCCCTTCGTCCCTCGGGGAGCTGTTTTTT
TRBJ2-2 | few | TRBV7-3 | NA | CASSLSQGELFF | TGTGCCAGCAGCTTAAGTCAGGGGGAGCTGTTTTTT
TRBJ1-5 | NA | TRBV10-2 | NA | CASSERVNSNQPQHF | TGCGCCAGCAGTGAGAGGGTTAATAGCAATCAGCCCCAGCATTTT
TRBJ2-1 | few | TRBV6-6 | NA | CASSKVGVYNEQFF | TGTGCCAGTTCGAAAGTGGGAGTGTACAATGAGCAGTTCTTC
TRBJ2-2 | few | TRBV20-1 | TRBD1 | CSARVDSDRGARGELFF | TGCAGTGCTAGAGTGGACTCGGACAGGGGCGCCAGGGGGGAGCTGTTTTTT
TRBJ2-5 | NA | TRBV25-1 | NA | CASSERVETQYF | TGTGCCAGCAGTGAAAGGGTAGAGACCCAGTACTTC
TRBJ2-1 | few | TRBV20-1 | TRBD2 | CSARGLAGATHNEQFF | TGCAGTGCTAGGGGACTAGCGGGGGCCACTCACAATGAGCAGTTCTTC
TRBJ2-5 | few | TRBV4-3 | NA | CASSQFPGNQETQYF | TGCGCCAGCAGCCAATTTCCGGGGAACCAAGAGACCCAGTACTTC
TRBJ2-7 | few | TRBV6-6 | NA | CASNLAPRAYEQYF | TGTGCCAGCAACCTGGCCCCCCGGGCCTACGAGCAGTACTTC